This T cell receptor beta chain was identified during a study of cytomegalovirus exposure and HLA in healthy donors. CDR3 length: 17 amino acids. Germline-derived CDR1 and CDR2 are SGHTA and FQGNSA. The trim removed 0 bases at V and 6 bases at J, leaving 3 bases unmatched. Primers included in the PCR were 60 Vbeta and 13 Jbeta primers. The repertoire was sequenced with immunoSEQ multiplex PCR; TCRdb's copy has only in-frame clones and lacks some. In the table there are roughly 130,000 clones, more than 60% of which are singletons. Sample: PBMCs. The TCR was taken from a woman in her forties in good health and CMV-seropositive. V is TRBV7-2 and J is TRBJ2-1, with 15 bases matching TRBD2. In DNA form, the CDR3 reads TGTGCCAGCAGCTTAGCCCTGGGACTAGCGGGAGGCAATGAGCAGTTCTTC. This sequence encodes CASSLALGLAGGNEQFF.